The clone carrying this T cell receptor (beta chain) was found a few times. Antigen specificity is unknown. RNA was extracted and reverse transcribed into cDNA as the sequencing template. Clones were sequenced by immunoSEQ multiplex PCR, and TCRdb holds only the in-frame ones, with some missing. This table has just over 150,000 clones, 50% to 65% appearing once. Specimens obtained from alopecia areata patients comprised lesional scalp punch biopsies and peripheral blood. This specimen belongs to a study of CD8+ T cells in alopecia areata. As for the study in general: A 6-month period off drug followed tofacitinib, which lasted 6 to 18 months. Study outcomes and limitations: The study found TCR sharing across patients less clear than in mice, possibly for HLA reasons.

The origin of this receptor is a human donor with alopecia areata. This specimen consisted of CD8+ T cells sorted from blood, obtained at week 0.

CDR3: CASSIGQGLYEQYF. DNA of the CDR3: TGTGCCAGTAGTATCGGACAGGGGCTCTACGAGCAGTACTTC. The rearrangement uses TRBV19 and TRBJ2-7; 9 bases match TRBD1. Germline V CDR1 and CDR2: LNHDA, SQIVND (reference sequence). V dropped 3 bases and J dropped 3; count of bases not matched to a gene: 3. This CDR3 comprises 14 residues.